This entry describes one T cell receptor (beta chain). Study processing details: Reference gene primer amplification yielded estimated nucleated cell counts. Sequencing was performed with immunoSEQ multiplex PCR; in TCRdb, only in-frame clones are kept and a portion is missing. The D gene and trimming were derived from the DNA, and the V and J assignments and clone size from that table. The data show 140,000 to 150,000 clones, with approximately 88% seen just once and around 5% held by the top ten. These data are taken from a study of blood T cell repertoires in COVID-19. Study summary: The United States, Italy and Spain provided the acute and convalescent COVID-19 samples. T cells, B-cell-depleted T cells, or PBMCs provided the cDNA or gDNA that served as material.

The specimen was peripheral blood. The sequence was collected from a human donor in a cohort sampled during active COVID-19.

Written as DNA, the CDR3 is TGTGCCAGCATTCCCCCCCAGAACACTGAAGCTTTCTTT. This encodes CASIPPQNTEAFF. The V call is TRBV2, the J call TRBJ1-1; D not certain. CDR1 is SNHLY and CDR2 is FYNNEI in the germline V gene. This CDR3 is built from 13 residues. V was clipped by 7 bases and J by 1 base, with 10 bases between them.